The 7 T cell receptor beta chains in this list originate from one sample, sequenced in a study of T-cell reconstitution after alpha-beta-depleted transplantation in children. Library preparation (for TCRbeta) was performed with unique molecular identifiers. TCRdb re-called the PCR reads through MiXCR, storing one row per CDR3 protein. The table shows over 550,000 distinct CDR3 sequences, with about 10% occurring only once. This material consisted of PBMCs from the stem cell graft donor, taken from the stem cell graft. Receptor source: a human donor who donated a stem cell graft to a child with acute myeloid leukemia.

This clonotype was counted only a few times. V usage is TRBV4-3 and J usage is TRBJ2-7; D remains ambiguous. CDR3 size: 14 residues. Per germline, CDR1 LGHNA and CDR2 YSLEER. V was shortened by 0 bases and J by 2 bases, with 8 bases between the two germline ends. CDR3 in amino acids: CASSQEVSTYEQYF. In DNA, the CDR3 is TGCGCCAGCAGCCAAGAAGTAAGCACCTACGAGCAGTACTTC.

The V and J genes are TRBV7-2 and TRBJ2-7, with 7 bases identical to TRBD2. The CDR3 covers 17 residues. J was trimmed by 2 bases and V by 5 bases; bases with no gene match: 15. From germline, CDR1 is SGHTA and CDR2 FQGNSA. Here the CDR3 DNA reads TGTGCCAGCAGCCGGAGCGTCCCGGGAGGCCAGCCCTACGAGCAGTACTTC. This gives the protein CASSRSVPGGQPYEQYF.

In this sample, this clonotype turned up many times. This rearrangement joins TRBV6-2 or TRBV6-3 to TRBJ2-1; no clear D gene. The CDR3 runs 15 residues. Germline loops: CDR1 MNHEY, CDR2 SVGEGT. V lost 2 bases and J lost 3, with 11 bases in between. The CDR3 bases are TGTGCCAGCAGTTACGGTAGGTCCATCTACAATGAGCAGTTCTTC. This codes for CASSYGRSIYNEQFF.

This clonotype was detected only a few times. Written as DNA, the CDR3 is TGTGCCAGCAGCTTTAGAACAGGGGGGGACACTGAAGCTTTCTTT. Translated, it gives CASSFRTGGDTEAFF. The gene calls are TRBV5-5 and TRBJ1-1; 8 nucleotides match TRBD1. The CDR3 consists of 15 residues. Trimming took 2 bases from V and 3 from J; bases not matched to a gene: 6. The V gene's germline CDR1 is SGHKS and CDR2 YYEKEE (reference sequence).

CDR3 DNA sequence: TGTGCCAGCAGCCTACGGGGTAATACGCTCTATCCCTACAATGAGCAGTTCTTC. This sequence encodes CASSLRGNTLYPYNEQFF. The gene calls are TRBV11-1 and TRBJ2-1, with D possibly being TRBD2 (5 bases). The germline CDR1 and CDR2 sequences are SGHAT and FQDESV (reference sequence). The V and J ends lost 5 bases and 2 bases respectively, with 22 bases between them. The CDR3 has 18 residues. The full variable domain, rest sourced from reference TRBV11-1 and TRBJ2-1, is EAEVAQSPRYKITEKSQAVAFWCDPISGHATLYWYRQILGQGPELLVQFQDESVVDDSQLPKDRFSAERLKGVDSTLKIQPAELGDSAMYLCASSLRGNTLYPYNEQFFGPGTRLTVL.

The genes are TRBV28 and TRBJ2-1; 12 bases line up with TRBD2. In germline, CDR1 is MDHEN, CDR2 SYDVKM. The CDR3 is 13 residues long. V was clipped by 4 bases and J by 9 bases; unmatched bases: 1. The CDR3 nucleotides are TGTGCCAGCAGTTCTAGCGGGAGGGGTGAGCAGTTCTTC. Its translation: CASSSSGRGEQFF.

This clonotype was seen at least ten times. The chain uses TRBV14 and TRBJ2-1, with TRBD1 identical over 7 bases. Germline CDR1 is SGHDN and CDR2 is FVKESK. There are 17 residues in the CDR3. Trimming took 6 bases from V and 2 from J; bases not matched to a gene: 13. This CDR3 is CASSQDRSSPTYNEQFF. The CDR3 nucleotides are TGTGCCAGCAGTCAGGACAGGAGTTCCCCTACCTACAATGAGCAGTTCTTC.